Presented here are 7 T cell receptor beta chains from one specimen sequenced in a study of human T cells and chemical hapten exposure. Time point meaning: pre-sensitization, week 0. Regarding treatment: therapeutic diphenylcyclopropenone sensitization with weekly scalp DPC. MiXCR, run by TCRdb on the RACE reads, gives a single entry per CDR3 protein. The table has some 200,000 distinct CDR3 sequences, 30% seen once. Source: whole blood, taken in connection with sensitization to the hapten diphenylcyclopropenone (DPC). The receptors shown here come from a woman aged 25 to 39 with alopecia areata. Some clones in this sample may be carry-over from other donors' samples.

The CDR3 DNA is TGTGCCAGCAGCTTAAAACGGTCCGGGACCCAGTACTTC. As protein: CASSLKRSGTQYF. The chain is built from TRBV7-3 and TRBJ2-5, with D hard to call. Trimming left V 1 base short and J 7 bases short, with 10 bases between. This CDR3 is 13 amino acids long. CDR1 and CDR2 from the germline V gene are SGHTA and FQGTGA.

The V call is TRBV25-1, the J call TRBJ1-3; possibly TRBD1 for D (6 bases). Germline V lookup: CDR1 MGHDK, CDR2 SYGVNS. The CDR3 sequence is 15 residues long. Trimming removed 4 bases at V and 3 bases at J, with 13 bases between. The CDR3 loop reads CASSVGGARGNTIYF. Written as DNA, the CDR3 is TGTGCCAGCAGTGTGGGGGGGGCGCGTGGAAACACCATATATTTT.

This clonotype was found a few times. The chain carries TRBV28 and TRBJ1-3, with D uncertain. Per germline, CDR1 MDHEN and CDR2 SYDVKM. The CDR3 extends over 15 amino acids. Between the trimmed V and J ends, which lost 4 bases and 7 bases, there was a span of 17 bases. This CDR3 is CASSSPTLVGNTIYF. The DNA of the CDR3 is TGTGCCAGCAGTTCCCCAACACTGGTGGGGAACACCATATATTTT.

This clonotype has just a few counts. The chain joins TRBV7-2 to TRBJ2-1, with no clear D. V was trimmed by 4 bases and J by 8 bases, leaving 6 bases between them. Germline assignment: CDR1 SGHTA and CDR2 FQGNSA. This CDR3 has 11 amino acids. CDR3 DNA sequence: TGTGCCAGCAGCTGGGCGGATGAGCAGTTCTTC. It is translated as CASSWADEQFF.

This clonotype has only a few counts. The gene calls are TRBV5-5 and TRBJ1-6, with D hard to call. The CDR3 consists of 13 residues. Between the trimmed V and J ends, which lost 0 bases and 10 bases, there was a span of 8 bases. Germline V gene lookup returns CDR1 SGHKS and CDR2 YYEKEE (reference sequence). CDR3 nucleotides: TGTGCCAGCAGCTTGGACTCGGGGTCACCCCTCCACTTT. It yields the protein CASSLDSGSPLHF.

The chain uses TRBV5-1 and TRBJ2-5; tentatively, D is TRBD1 (5 bases). The V and J ends lost 0 bases and 5 bases respectively, with 8 bases between them. In germline, CDR1 is SGHRS, CDR2 YFSETQ. The CDR3 totals 13 residues. CDR3 sequence reads: CASSLEGMETQYF. CDR3 nucleotide sequence: TGCGCCAGCAGCTTGGAGGGGATGGAGACCCAGTACTTC.

This clonotype has a handful of counts. The chain has TRBV6-4 and TRBJ2-3, with D uncertain. Trimming took 3 bases from V and 3 from J, leaving 22 bases between them. This CDR3 comprises 18 residues. The germline V gene has CDR1 MRHNA and CDR2 SNTAGT. CDR3 residues: CASSETGCIIAVTDTQYF. For the CDR3, the DNA is TGTGCCAGCAGTGAAACGGGTTGTATAATTGCAGTTACAGATACGCAGTATTTT.